The rows below give T cell receptor beta chains drawn from one sample of a study of shared clonotypes between healthy human individuals. Repertoires were generated with immunoSEQ multiplex PCR, while TCRdb's copy carries only in-frame clones and drops some. The sample includes more than 2 million clones, just under 95% of them seen just once. Sequenced material: naive CD8+ T cells from PBMCs. These receptors were obtained from a young man in good health. Some clones in this sample may be carry-over from other donors' samples. The CDR3 runs from the conserved cysteine through the conserved F or W. The D gene is left open where the match is weak. Size values are once, few and many counts, or a class for expanded clones, and some rows have none.

>TRBD1|TRBJ2-7|NA|TRBV6-5
TGTGCCAGCAGCTCCTCAAGGGACAGGGGCTACGAGCAGTACTTC
CASSSSRDRGYEQYF
>NA|TRBJ2-5|NA|TRBV5-5
TGTGCCAGCAGGAGCCAAGAGACCCAGTACTTC
CASRSQETQYF
>NA|TRBJ1-1|NA|TRBV14
TGTGCCAGCAGCCAAGATTTGTTGTCAGGGAAGATTGACACTGAAGCTTTCTTT
CASSQDLLSGKIDTEAFF
>NA|TRBJ2-6|NA|TRBV2
TGTGCCAGCGGAAGGGGTGTTGGGGCCAACGTCCTGACTTTC
CASGRGVGANVLTF
>TRBD2|TRBJ2-5|NA|TRBV27
TGTGCCAGCAGTTATGCGGGAGGGGGGGAGACCCAGTACTTC
CASSYAGGGETQYF
>TRBD2|TRBJ2-1|NA|TRBV11-2
TGTGCCAGCAGACCGGGACTAGCGTTCTACAATGAGCAGTTCTTC
CASRPGLAFYNEQFF
>NA|TRBJ2-1|NA|TRBV27
TGTGCCAGCAGTTTATTCGCGGACTCCTACAATGAGCAGTTCTTC
CASSLFADSYNEQFF
>TRBD1|TRBJ2-7|NA|TRBV5-6
TGTGCCAGCAGCTGGACAGGGGGGTACGAGCAGTACTTC
CASSWTGGYEQYF
>TRBD1|TRBJ1-2|NA|TRBV6-5
TGTGCCAGCACCCTTGACAGGGCCCTCGGCTATGGCTACACCTTC
CASTLDRALGYGYTF
>NA|TRBJ2-1|NA|TRBV7-9
TGTGCCAGCAGCTTAGCATATTCGGGCAATGAGCAGTTCTTC
CASSLAYSGNEQFF
>NA|TRBJ2-7|NA|TRBV19
TGTGCCAGTAGTTTTCGACAGGCCGAGCAGTACTTC
CASSFRQAEQYF
>TRBD2|TRBJ2-3|NA|TRBV7-6
TGTGCCAGCAGCCTTACTGGGACTAGCGGCCCCACAGATACGCAGTATTTT
CASSLTGTSGPTDTQYF
>TRBD2|TRBJ2-1|NA|TRBV11-2
TGTGCCAGCAGCGAACGCGCGGGAGGGAGGTGGAATGAGCAGTTCTTC
CASSERAGGRWNEQFF
>NA|TRBJ2-5|NA|TRBV5-8
TGTGCCAGCAGCGGGACTTCACAAGAGACCCAGTACTTC
CASSGTSQETQYF
>NA|TRBJ1-2|NA|TRBV6-4
TGTGCCAGCAGTGACTCGAGGGTAGGGCCCCCCTATGGCTACACCTTC
CASSDSRVGPPYGYTF
>TRBD1|TRBJ2-7|NA|TRBV7-9
TGTGCCAGCAGCGGGGACAGGAACGAGCAGTACTTC
CASSGDRNEQYF
>TRBD1|TRBJ2-1|once|TRBV9
TGTGCCAGCAGCCCCATGTCCGGGACAGGGGGAGACGAGCAGTTCTTC
CASSPMSGTGGDEQFF
>NA|TRBJ2-2|few|TRBV27
TGTGCCAGCAGTCCCTGGGTTGTCACCGGGGAGCTGTTTTTT
CASSPWVVTGELFF
>TRBD2|TRBJ2-2|once|TRBV9
TGTGCCAGTACTATCAGCGGGAGGACGAATGCCGGGGAGCTGTTTTTT
CASTISGRTNAGELFF
>TRBD2|TRBJ2-7|NA|TRBV7-8
TGTGCCAGCAGCAGGTTGACTAGCGAGATCTCCTACGAGCAGTACTTC
CASSRLTSEISYEQYF
>NA|TRBJ2-7|NA|TRBV27
TGTGCCAGCAGTCTAAAGACCAACTACGAGCAGTACTTC
CASSLKTNYEQYF
>NA|TRBJ1-2|NA|TRBV10-3
TGTGCCATCACCGGCTCCGTCCTTGGCTACACCTTC
CAITGSVLGYTF
>NA|TRBJ2-7|NA|TRBV15
TGTGCCACCAGCAGAGATCTGACAGTTTCTTCCTACGAGCAGTACTTC
CATSRDLTVSSYEQYF
>TRBD1|TRBJ2-1|NA|TRBV4-2
TGTGCCAGCAGCACAGGCAGGGGGCTCGATGAGCAGTTCTTC
CASSTGRGLDEQFF
>NA|TRBJ2-3|NA|TRBV7-9
TGTGCCAGCAGCTTAGATGGGAGAGCAGATACGCAGTATTTT
CASSLDGRADTQYF
>NA|TRBJ2-5|NA|TRBV28
TGTGCCAGCAGTTTCCAGGGGAGGGCACGAGAAGAGACCCAGTACTTC
CASSFQGRAREETQYF
>TRBD2|TRBJ2-3|NA|TRBV6-5
TGTGCCAGCAGCTTATTAGCGGGAGGGACAGATACGCAGTATTTT
CASSLLAGGTDTQYF
>TRBD2|TRBJ2-2|NA|TRBV9
TGTGCCAGCAGCGCCGGGGAGGGCCGGACCGGGGAGCTGTTTTTT
CASSAGEGRTGELFF
>NA|TRBJ1-1|NA|TRBV27
TGTGCCAGCAGTTTAGGGTTCGGGAGAACTGAAGCTTTCTTT
CASSLGFGRTEAFF
>TRBD1|TRBJ2-7|NA|TRBV28
TGTGCCAGCAGACTACAGGGGGCGCTCCAGCAGTACTTC
CASRLQGALQQYF
>NA|TRBJ2-3|NA|TRBV10-3
TGTGCCATCAGTGAACTGGTCCGAGACACAGATACGCAGTATTTT
CAISELVRDTDTQYF
>NA|TRBJ2-1|NA|TRBV5-6
TGTGCCAGCAGCTTCGGGACGGAGAATGAGCAGTTCTTC
CASSFGTENEQFF
>TRBD2|TRBJ2-1|NA|TRBV7-3
TGTGCCAGCAGTCCAGAGAGAGGCGGGACTAGCGTTTCCCCGGAGCAGTTCTTC
CASSPERGGTSVSPEQFF
>NA|TRBJ1-5|NA|TRBV23-1
TGCGCCAGCAGTCAATATTACAGAACTAGCAATCAGCCCCAGCATTTT
CASSQYYRTSNQPQHF
>NA|TRBJ2-7|NA|TRBV4-1
TGCGCCAGCAGCCAAGGTTTTTCCAGATACGAGCAGTACTTC
CASSQGFSRYEQYF
>TRBD2|TRBJ2-3|NA|TRBV27
TGTGCCAGCAGATCACTAGCGGGACTCCCAGATACGCAGTATTTT
CASRSLAGLPDTQYF
>TRBD2|TRBJ2-1|NA|TRBV5-4
TGTGCCAGCAGCTTGGACCGGAGCGGGAGGTTCAATGAGCAGTTCTTC
CASSLDRSGRFNEQFF
>TRBD1|TRBJ2-3|NA|TRBV27
TGTGCCAGCAGTTTATTAAGGGACAGGGGCTATCAGGATACGCAGTATTTT
CASSLLRDRGYQDTQYF
>NA|TRBJ1-2|NA|TRBV27
TGTGCCAGCAGTGTAACAGGGAGAGCTGGTGTGGATGGCTACACCTTC
CASSVTGRAGVDGYTF
>NA|TRBJ1-1|NA|TRBV27
TGTGCCAGCAGTTTTGGGGGTCCCAACACTGAAGCTTTCTTT
CASSFGGPNTEAFF
>NA|TRBJ2-1|NA|TRBV7-8
TGTGCCAGCAGCTACAGGGGAGGAATGAATGAGCAGTTCTTC
CASSYRGGMNEQFF
>NA|TRBJ2-3|NA|TRBV28
TGTGCCAGCAGTCACACGTCACCGGTCTGGGAAGGAGATACGCAGTATTTT
CASSHTSPVWEGDTQYF
>NA|TRBJ2-7|NA|TRBV29-1
TGCAGCGCTTTAGGGGGGGAGTACGAGCAGTACTTC
CSALGGEYEQYF
>NA|TRBJ2-7|NA|TRBV7-2
TGTGCCAGCAGTCGGACGGTGACCTACGAGCAGTACTTC
CASSRTVTYEQYF
>NA|TRBJ2-1|few|TRBV9
TGTGCCAGCAGCCTCCGTAGGTTTAGCTCCTACAATGAGCAGTTCTTC
CASSLRRFSSYNEQFF
>NA|TRBJ2-6|NA|TRBV28
TGTGCCAGCAGTTTCGATGGAGGTTGGGGAGGGGCCAACGTCCTGACTTTC
CASSFDGGWGGANVLTF
>NA|TRBJ2-7|NA|TRBV18
TGTGCCAGCTCAGATTTCGACAGGGACTTACTCCGGTACGAGCAGTACTTC
CASSDFDRDLLRYEQYF
>TRBD1|TRBJ2-2|once|TRBV6-6
TGTGCCAGCAGTTCGACAGGGGGCCCCGGGGAGCTGTTTTTT
CASSSTGGPGELFF
>NA|TRBJ2-7|NA|TRBV7-3
TGTGCCAGCAGCCCCGGGGCGGGACTCTCCTACGAGCAGTACTTC
CASSPGAGLSYEQYF
>NA|TRBJ1-2|NA|TRBV6-5
TGTGCCAGCAGCGGACGGTTCTATGGCTACACCTTC
CASSGRFYGYTF
>NA|TRBJ1-1|few|TRBV9
TGTGCCAGCAGCCCCCCGCACAGCCAAGCTTTCTTT
CASSPPHSQAFF
>NA|TRBJ1-3|NA|TRBV13
TGTGCCAGCAGCCCCCGGACCTCTGGAAACACCATATATTTT
CASSPRTSGNTIYF
>NA|TRBJ2-1|NA|TRBV19
TGTGCCAGTAGTATAGCGTTAAGGGCCAATGAGCAGTTCTTC
CASSIALRANEQFF
>NA|TRBJ2-7|NA|TRBV27
TGTGCCAGCAGTTTAGGAGCGACCTACGAGCAGTACTTC
CASSLGATYEQYF
>NA|TRBJ1-5|NA|TRBV2
TGTGCCAGCAGCCAAAGCATCAATCAGCCCCAGCATTTT
CASSQSINQPQHF
>TRBD2|TRBJ2-2|few|TRBV28
TGTGCCAGCAGTCCATCTAGCGGGAGGTTCACCGGGGAGCTGTTTTTT
CASSPSSGRFTGELFF
>NA|TRBJ2-7|NA|TRBV6-6
TGTGCCAGCAGGACCACCGTCTCCTACGAGCAGTACTTC
CASRTTVSYEQYF
>NA|TRBJ2-7|NA|TRBV6-1
TGTGCCAGCATGGAGAACTACGAGCAGTACTTC
CASMENYEQYF
>TRBD2|TRBJ2-7|NA|TRBV5-6
TGTGCCAGCAGCTTGGTCGGGGGGGCGAGTGAGCAGTACTTC
CASSLVGGASEQYF